The 20 T cell receptor beta chains in this list originate from one sample, sequenced in a study of blood T cell repertoires in COVID-19. Generated by immunoSEQ multiplex PCR, the TCRdb table keeps only in-frame clones and is missing some. Of approximately 72,000 clones in the sample, nearly 90% were seen once. The sequencing input was peripheral blood. The source is a man aged 55 to 70 with acute or convalescent COVID-19.

The chain couples TRBV13 to TRBJ2-7, with D tentatively TRBD1 (5 bases). Trimming cost V 0 bases and J 1 base, with 16 bases left between them. The CDR3 sequence is 17 residues long. Germline V gives CDR1 PRHDT, CDR2 FYEKMQ (reference sequence). The DNA of the CDR3 is TGTGCCAGCAGCTTAGGCAGACAGCTGGAAACATCCTACGAGCAGTACTTC. Its translation is CASSLGRQLETSYEQYF. Full variable domain (remainder filled in from reference TRBV13 and TRBJ2-7): AAGVIQSPRHLIKEKRETATLKCYPIPRHDTVYWYQQGPGQDPQFLISFYEKMQSDKGSIPDRFSAQQFSDYHSELNMSSLELGDSALYFCASSLGRQLETSYEQYFGPGTRLTVT.

This clone has only a few counts. V is TRBV6-1 and J is TRBJ1-5; D ambiguous. Germline V CDR1 and CDR2: MNHNS, SASEGT. V was clipped by 8 bases and J by 4 bases, with 12 bases between them. The CDR3 is 13 residues long. CDR3 DNA: TGTGCCAGCGAGGTCAGCCAAAATCAGCCCCAGCATTTT. This gives the protein CASEVSQNQPQHF.

Of note for this clone: Mismatch with germline at one junction end may stem from a read error. The chain employs TRBV2 and TRBJ2-6; 10 positions match TRBD1. The CDR3 sequence is 16 residues long. Germline lookup yields CDR1 SNHLY and CDR2 FYNNEI. As DNA, the CDR3 is TGTGCCAGCATTGAAGACAGGGGGCCTGGGGCCAACGTCCTGACTTTC. Translating gives CASIEDRGPGANVLTF.

The chain links TRBV3-1 (or the pseudogene TRBV3-2) to TRBJ2-5; 8 bases align to TRBD1. CDR3 length: 15 residues. V was pared by 3 bases and J by 2 bases, with 5 bases of the junction left unmatched. Germline CDR1 reads LGHDT; CDR2 reads YNNKEL (reference sequence). This CDR3 is CASSHRNRGQETQYF. The CDR3 DNA reads TGTGCCAGCAGCCACAGAAACAGGGGGCAAGAGACCCAGTACTTC.

The V and J genes are TRBV9 and TRBJ2-2; perhaps TRBD1 as D (6 bases). The V end lost 2 bases, the J end lost 2 bases, and 10 bases lay between the germline ends. CDR3 length: 15 residues. Germline V gene lookup returns CDR1 SGDLS and CDR2 YYNGEE. In DNA form, the CDR3 reads TGTGCCAGCAGCGTCGGACAGACCAACACCGGGGAGCTGTTTTTT. Translating it yields CASSVGQTNTGELFF.

The rearrangement uses TRBV14 and TRBJ1-1, with TRBD1 matching 7 bases. This CDR3 comprises 12 residues. Trimming took 4 bases from V and 7 from J; bases not matched to a gene: 3. From germline, CDR1 is SGHDN and CDR2 FVKESK. The CDR3: CASSPNRGEAFF. The CDR3 DNA is TGTGCCAGCAGCCCCAACAGGGGTGAAGCTTTCTTT.

The chain is built from TRBV18 and TRBJ1-1; maybe TRBD1 (6 bases). The CDR3 length is 12 residues. The ends were cut back, 2 bases at V and 10 bases at J, with 11 bases in the middle. Looked up from germline, CDR1 is KGHSH and CDR2 is LQKENI. The CDR3 DNA reads as TGTGCCAGCTCACCAAGGGACAAAATAGCTTTCTTT. Protein sequence: CASSPRDKIAFF.

This clone was seen only a few times. CDR3 bases: TGTGCCAGCAGTCCGGGGGCGGGGGCTAATCAGCCCCAGCATTTT. It translates to CASSPGAGANQPQHF. J is TRBJ1-5 and V is TRBV5-6, with D possibly being TRBD1 (6 bases). Trimming stripped 5 bases from V and 4 bases from J, with 16 bases between. The V gene's germline CDR1 is SGHDT and CDR2 YYEEEE. CDR3 length: 15 residues.

The gene calls are TRBV3-1 (or the pseudogene TRBV3-2) and TRBJ1-2; D may be TRBD1 (5 bases). The V end lost 3 bases, the J end lost 8 bases, and 13 bases lay between the germline ends. The germline V gene has CDR1 LGHDT and CDR2 YNNKEL (reference sequence). The CDR3 runs to 13 residues. CDR3 sequence reads: CASSHIGTEGYTF. In DNA, the CDR3 is TGTGCCAGCAGCCACATAGGGACTGAGGGCTACACCTTC.

The genes are TRBV9 and TRBJ1-6; the match to TRBD1 covers 7 bases. Losses at the gene ends were 3 bases for V and 7 bases for J; bases not matched to a gene: 10. CDR1 and CDR2 (germline): SGDLS, YYNGEE. The CDR3 is 16 amino acids. CDR3 sequence (DNA): TGTGCCAGCAGCGCCCACACAGGGGTGGGGAATTCACCCCTCCACTTT. Protein: CASSAHTGVGNSPLHF.

The rearrangement joins TRBV19 to TRBJ2-2; 13 bases are a match to TRBD2. Germline-derived CDR1 and CDR2 are LNHDA and SQIVND (reference sequence). The CDR3 length is 18 residues. The V and J ends lost 4 bases and 4 bases, in that order; junction bases with no gene match: 9. Here the CDR3 DNA reads TGTGCCAGTAGTACGAGACTAGCGGGGGGTTATAGCACCGGGGAGCTGTTTTTT. It is translated as CASSTRLAGGYSTGELFF.

The CDR3 DNA is TGTGCCAGCACTGAGGATTATCTAGGGACAGGTGGAACTGAAGCTTTCTTT. Its protein is CASTEDYLGTGGTEAFF. This chain links TRBV2 with TRBJ1-1, with TRBD1 matching over 8 bases. Germline V CDR1 and CDR2: SNHLY, FYNNEI. V lost 7 bases to trimming and J lost 5 bases; unmatched junction nucleotides: 18. This CDR3 is 17 amino acids long. The variable domain in full, completed from reference TRBV2 and TRBJ1-1, reads EPEVTQTPSHQVTQMGQEVILRCVPISNHLYFYWYRQILGQKVEFLVSFYNNEISEKSEIFDDQFSVERPDGSNFTLKIRSTKLEDSAMYFCASTEDYLGTGGTEAFFGQGTRLTVV.

The chain is built from TRBV12-3 or TRBV12-4 and TRBJ1-5; TRBD1 agrees at 7 bases. This CDR3 is 13 amino acids long. V trimming: 3 bases; J trimming: 5 bases; junction bases outside the gene matches: 1. DNA of the CDR3: TGTGCCAGCAGTTTGCAGGGGGATCAGCCCCAGCATTTT. Translated, it gives CASSLQGDQPQHF.

The chain combines TRBV11-2 with TRBJ1-2; 7 positions match TRBD1. Losses at the gene ends were 5 bases for V and 2 bases for J; bases not matched to a gene: 2. Germline CDR1 and CDR2: SGHAT and FQNNGV. The CDR3 consists of 13 residues. CDR3 region: CASSRGGNYGYTF. In nucleotides, the CDR3 is TGTGCCAGCAGCCGAGGGGGCAACTATGGCTACACCTTC.

The chain combines TRBV27 with TRBJ1-2; D is undetermined. Germline V CDR1 and CDR2: MNHEY, SMNVEV (reference sequence). The CDR3 has 15 residues. V was trimmed by 0 bases and J by 4 bases, leaving 12 bases between them. The chain's CDR3 is CASSLSSVIGYGYTF. The CDR3 nucleotides are TGTGCCAGCAGTTTATCATCGGTTATCGGCTATGGCTACACCTTC.

This clone appeared once. The rearrangement joins TRBV19 to TRBJ1-3; D not resolved. The germline V and J ends were trimmed by 6 bases and 4 bases, with 16 bases remaining between them. The CDR3 is 15 residues long. Per germline, CDR1 LNHDA and CDR2 SQIVND (reference sequence). The chain's CDR3 is CASRPTGSGGNTIYF. In DNA form, the CDR3 reads TGTGCCAGTAGACCAACCGGGTCGGGGGGAAACACCATATATTTT.

This chain uses TRBV6-5 with TRBJ2-4; the D gene is possibly TRBD1 (5 bases). Germline CDR1 and CDR2: MNHEY and SVGAGI. CDR3 length equals 15 residues. The V gene lost 6 bases and the J gene lost 0 bases, with 12 bases spanning the gap. In DNA, the CDR3 is TGTGCCAGCAGCCTAACAGGTCTAGCCAAAAACATTCAGTACTTC. It yields the protein CASSLTGLAKNIQYF.

The CDR3 sequence is CASSPETSGGASFEQYF. As DNA, the CDR3 is TGTGCCAGCAGCCCTGAGACTAGCGGGGGGGCCTCTTTCGAGCAGTACTTC. This sequence joins TRBV9 and TRBJ2-7, with 14 bases lining up with TRBD2. This CDR3 is built from 17 residues. Germline V gene lookup returns CDR1 SGDLS and CDR2 YYNGEE. V lost 4 bases and J lost 6; bases outside the gene matches: 12.

This chain links TRBV2 with TRBJ2-7; possibly TRBD2 for D (5 bases). The CDR3 totals 13 residues. Per germline, CDR1 SNHLY and CDR2 FYNNEI. Trimming removed 6 bases from V and 6 bases from J, with 15 bases in between. The CDR3: CASRTEAGSEQYF. The CDR3 DNA is TGTGCCAGCAGGACTGAGGCGGGCTCCGAGCAGTACTTC.

This chain links TRBV2 with TRBJ1-2, with D unresolved. CDR3 length: 13 residues. Germline lookup yields CDR1 SNHLY and CDR2 FYNNEI. V was trimmed by 4 bases and J by 2 bases, leaving 8 bases between them. CDR3 sequence (DNA): TGTGCCAGCAGTGTGGGCAGGAACTATGGCTACACCTTC. Translation: CASSVGRNYGYTF.